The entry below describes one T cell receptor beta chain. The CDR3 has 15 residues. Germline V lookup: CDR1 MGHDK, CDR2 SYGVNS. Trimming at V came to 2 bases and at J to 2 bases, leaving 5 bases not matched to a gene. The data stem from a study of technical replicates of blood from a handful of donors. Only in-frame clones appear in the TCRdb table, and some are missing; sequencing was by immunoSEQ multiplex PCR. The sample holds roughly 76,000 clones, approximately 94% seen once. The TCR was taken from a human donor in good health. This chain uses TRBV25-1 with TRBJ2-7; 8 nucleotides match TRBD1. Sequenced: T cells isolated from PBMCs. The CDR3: CASSELDRAPYEQYF. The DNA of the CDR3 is TGTGCCAGCAGTGAACTGGACAGGGCCCCCTACGAGCAGTACTTC.